This is a list of T cell receptor beta chains from one sample in a study of blood T cells in healthy people across ages. TCRdb called the 5' RACE reads again in MiXCR, with one record for every CDR3 protein. The sample lists hundreds of thousands of distinct CDR3 sequences; roughly 20% were seen once. What was sequenced was blood. These receptors were obtained from a man in his 70s in good health. Each CDR3 is given with its conserved first and last residue. A D gene is named only where the DNA matches it firmly. Some rows have no size entry. The others give once, few or many, or a class for an expanded clone.

TRBV5-1,-,TRBJ2-5,-,CASSLTPDSKETQYF,TGCGCCAGCAGCTTGACCCCCGACAGCAAAGAGACCCAGTACTTC
TRBV24-1,few,TRBJ1-5,-,CATSDEGSNQPQHF,TGTGCCACCAGTGATGAGGGGAGCAATCAGCCCCAGCATTTT
TRBV7-2,-,TRBJ2-3,TRBD2,CASSFSGGFIDTQYF,TGTGCCAGCAGCTTTAGCGGGGGATTCATAGATACGCAGTATTTT
TRBV20-1,few,TRBJ2-1,-,CSASRGTTFNEQFF,TGCAGTGCTAGTAGGGGGACAACGTTCAATGAGCAGTTCTTC
TRBV6-6,-,TRBJ2-7,TRBD2,CVSSSRSGRAYEQYF,TGTGTCAGCAGTTCCCGTAGCGGGAGGGCCTACGAGCAGTACTTC
TRBV5-6,few,TRBJ2-2,-,CASSLNPGELFF,TGTGCCAGCAGCTTGAATCCCGGGGAGCTGTTTTTT
TRBV6-1,-,TRBJ2-3,TRBD1,CATQGASTDTQYF,TGTGCCACACAGGGGGCTAGCACAGATACGCAGTATTTT
TRBV7-2,many,TRBJ2-5,-,CASSQDRRGETQYF,TGTGCCAGCAGCCAAGACAGGAGGGGGGAGACCCAGTACTTC
TRBV20-1,-,TRBJ2-7,-,CSGREVHEQYF,TGCAGTGGCAGGGAGGTTCACGAGCAGTACTTC
TRBV7-8,-,TRBJ2-5,TRBD1,CASRPTGGRETQYF,TGTGCCAGCAGACCGACAGGGGGCAGGGAGACCCAGTACTTC
TRBV6-6,-,TRBJ2-5,TRBD2,CASSYSAGVAQETQYF,TGTGCCAGCAGTTACTCGGCGGGAGTTGCCCAAGAGACCCAGTACTTC